This entry concerns a single T cell receptor beta chain. Its antigen remains unidentified. Here immunoSEQ multiplex PCR was the method, and the copy in TCRdb shows in-frame clones only, minus some. The sample comprises 90,000 to 150,000 clones, 85% to 95% of which are singletons, and over 0.15% rests with the top ten. This CDR3 comprises 15 residues. V was cut by 2 bases and J by 8 bases, with 18 bases left in between. Germline V gives CDR1 LNHDA, CDR2 SQIVND (reference sequence). The data originate from a study of siplizumab effects on memory and regulatory T cells. Findings of the study overall: Treatment with siplizumab left mappable alloreactive CD4+ clones averaging about 63% Treg-derived, compared with 25% to 30% in controls. An assignable phenotype, naive or memory, was missing from roughly 80-95% of proliferating CD4+ or CD8+ clones. The alloreactive clones that mapped to unstimulated subsets made up only a minor fraction.

The sequence was collected from a human donor in good health. The source material was non-Treg CD4+ T cells sorted from blood. The chain has TRBV19 and TRBJ1-2; a weak D match, TRBD1 (5 bases). The DNA for the CDR3 is TGTGCCAGTAGTATAACGACAGCTCTTCTTACGGGCTACACCTTC. This encodes CASSITTALLTGYTF.